This TCR beta chain is drawn from a study of blood T cell repertoires in COVID-19. Overall study: The United States, Italy and Spain provided the acute and convalescent COVID-19 samples. The analysed material was cDNA or gDNA that came from T cells, B-cell-depleted T cells, or PBMCs.

Methods used by the authors: Amplifying reference gene primers gave estimates of nucleated cell counts. TCRdb's table, derived via immunoSEQ multiplex PCR, lists solely in-frame clones and lacks some. D and trimming were read from the DNA, whereas the V and J calls and clone size are those reported in that table. The profile shows approximately 82,000 clones, roughly 80% of them singletons. This CDR3 has 13 amino acids. Between the trimmed V and J ends, which lost 4 bases and 4 bases, there was a span of 12 bases. The V gene's germline CDR1 is SQVTM and CDR2 ANQGSEA. The sequencing sample was made of peripheral blood. The genes are TRBV29-1 and TRBJ2-3; possible D gene TRBD2, 6 bases. This TCR was recovered from a woman aged 70 to 79 with acute or convalescent COVID-19. The CDR3 nucleotides read TGCAGCGTTGCGGAGGGGTACTCAGATACGCAGTATTTT. It yields the protein CSVAEGYSDTQYF.